The clone carrying this TCR beta chain was seen a single time. Clones were sequenced by immunoSEQ multiplex PCR, and TCRdb holds only the in-frame ones, with some missing. The sample shows around 100,000 clones, roughly 86% of them seen only once. V shed 4 bases and J 5 bases; nucleotides not matched to a gene: 6. The CDR3 is 16 amino acids. The germline V gene encodes CDR1 SGHNT and CDR2 YYREEE (reference sequence). The data were obtained in a study of blood T cell repertoires in COVID-19. The sequenced sample consisted of peripheral blood. The chain carries TRBV5-4 and TRBJ2-5, with 15 bases identical to TRBD2. This sequence originates from a human donor in a cohort sampled during active COVID-19. This chain's CDR3 is CASSRTSGRGRETQYF. The CDR3 DNA sequence: TGTGCCAGCAGCCGGACTAGCGGGAGGGGGAGGGAGACCCAGTACTTC.